This passage covers 27 T cell receptor beta chains from one sample sequenced in a study of T cell changes during pregnancy in multiple sclerosis (dated by TCRdb to the late 2010s). The method behind the library was the immunoSEQ multiplex PCR assay. TCRdb took over this immuneACCESS table, retaining in-frame rearrangements with V and J assigned. Such tables are incomplete; in checked studies, under half of the missing clones stem from an unresolved V gene, and the remainder is unexplained. The sample profile shows some 60,000 clones; 90% of them were found once. Roughly 2% of the sample goes to the ten largest clones. The sample was peripheral blood, taken in the first trimester of pregnancy. These receptors originate from a female donor in good health, enrolled as a control in a pregnancy study.

The rearrangement uses TRBV6-5 and TRBJ1-3; D is unclear. V was pared by 5 bases and J by 0 bases, with 11 bases between. The CDR3 spans 15 residues. Germline V gene data show CDR1 as MNHEY and CDR2 as SVGAGI. In DNA form, the CDR3 reads TGTGCCAGCAGTCCAACCGTTAGCTCTGGAAACACCATATATTTT. As protein: CASSPTVSSGNTIYF.

The V and J genes are TRBV5-1 and TRBJ2-1; 9 bases map to TRBD1. The trim removed 6 bases at V and 4 bases at J, leaving 5 bases unmatched. The CDR3 covers 14 residues. CDR1 is SGHRS, CDR2 YFSETQ, per germline. The CDR3 nucleotides read TGCGCCAGCACGGAACAGGGGGCTTACAATGAGCAGTTCTTC. Its translation: CASTEQGAYNEQFF.

The chain is built from TRBV28 and TRBJ1-2; TRBD1 matches 7 bases. This CDR3 region has 17 residues. Trimming removed 5 bases from V and 5 bases from J; junction bases left unmatched: 17. Germline lookup yields CDR1 MDHEN and CDR2 SYDVKM. In DNA, the CDR3 is TGTGCCAGCAGTCGGTACATTCACAGGGGTAAGGATTATGGCTACACCTTC. Translated: CASSRYIHRGKDYGYTF.

The chain couples TRBV30 to TRBJ1-1, with D hard to call. The CDR3 contains 16 residues. CDR1 and CDR2 (germline): GTSNPN, SVGIG (reference sequence). Trimming cost V 3 bases and J 2 bases, with 19 bases left between them. This chain's CDR3 is CAWSAIRGSLNTEAFF. The CDR3, as DNA: TGTGCCTGGAGCGCGATCAGAGGTTCCCTCAACACTGAAGCTTTCTTT.

The CDR3 nucleotides read TGTGCCAGCAGCCTCAGACTAGATTCCACAGATACGCAGTATTTT. Its translation is CASSLRLDSTDTQYF. This rearrangement joins TRBV11-1 to TRBJ2-3; tentative D call: TRBD2 (6 bases). V was clipped by 5 bases and J by 2 bases, with 14 bases between them. Germline V gene lookup returns CDR1 SGHAT and CDR2 FQDESV (reference sequence). This CDR3 comprises 15 residues.

V and J are TRBV28 and TRBJ2-7, with 10 positions matching TRBD2. The junction had 3 bases not matched to a gene; V was cut back by 6 bases and J by 7 bases. The CDR3 has 12 amino acids. Germline lookup yields CDR1 MDHEN and CDR2 SYDVKM. The CDR3, as DNA: TGTGCCAGCAGCATTAGCGGGAGGGAGCAGTACTTC. Translation gives CASSISGREQYF.

This chain links TRBV19 with TRBJ1-1; 7 nucleotides line up with TRBD1. CDR3 length: 14 amino acids. The V segment lost 4 bases and the J segment 1 base; nucleotides outside the gene matches: 3. Germline V gene lookup returns CDR1 LNHDA and CDR2 SQIVND (reference sequence). For the CDR3, the DNA is TGTGCCAGTAGTACTCGGACAGGGAACACTGAAGCTTTCTTT. Protein product: CASSTRTGNTEAFF.

This clone was detected once. CDR3: CASILEETQYF. In DNA form, the CDR3 reads TGTGCCAGCATTCTCGAAGAGACCCAGTACTTC. J is TRBJ2-5 and V is TRBV6-1; no definite D call. The CDR3 is 11 residues long. The V and J ends lost 7 bases and 3 bases respectively, with 6 bases between them. Germline CDR1 is MNHNS and CDR2 is SASEGT.

This sequence joins TRBV10-3 and TRBJ2-1; D might be TRBD2 (6 bases). Trimming shortened V by 4 bases and J by 0 bases, and 13 bases separated the two germline ends. The CDR3 consists of 16 residues. CDR1 and CDR2 from the germline V gene are ENHRY and SYGVKD. CDR3 amino acids: CAISANSRGSYNEQFF. CDR3 sequence (DNA): TGTGCCATCAGTGCCAACTCGCGGGGCTCCTACAATGAGCAGTTCTTC.

This chain connects TRBV9 to TRBJ2-1, with TRBD1 identical over 8 bases. Trimming at V came to 4 bases and at J to 9 bases, leaving 15 bases not matched to a gene. Germline CDR1 is SGDLS and CDR2 is YYNGEE. The CDR3 loop spans 16 amino acids. This CDR3 reads CASSTMQGAFPGEQFF. DNA of the CDR3: TGTGCCAGCAGCACGATGCAGGGGGCCTTCCCAGGTGAGCAGTTCTTC.

The V and J genes are TRBV10-3 and TRBJ2-5; 14 nucleotides agree with TRBD2. The CDR3 extends over 16 amino acids. V was pared by 6 bases and J by 5 bases, with 8 bases of the junction left unmatched. CDR1 is ENHRY, CDR2 SYGVKD, per germline. The CDR3: CAISAGLAGVDETQYF. Here the CDR3 DNA reads TGTGCCATCAGCGCGGGACTAGCGGGAGTAGATGAGACCCAGTACTTC.

This clone was seen a single time. The genes are TRBV6-1 and TRBJ1-2; no clear D. V was shortened by 4 bases and J by 8 bases, with 14 bases between the two germline ends. Germline lookup yields CDR1 MNHNS and CDR2 SASEGT. This CDR3 is built from 13 residues. CDR3 loop: CASSVGESAGYTF. The CDR3 nucleotides are TGTGCCAGCAGTGTTGGAGAGAGCGCAGGCTACACCTTC.

The chain combines TRBV19 with TRBJ2-3; a weak D match, TRBD2 (7 bases). From germline, CDR1 is LNHDA and CDR2 SQIVND (reference sequence). V shed 5 bases and J shed 3 bases, with 21 bases lying between them. The CDR3 has 17 residues. CDR3 sequence (DNA): TGTGCCAGTAGTGAGTGGGGAACAGGGAGGGTGACAGATACGCAGTATTTT. This codes for CASSEWGTGRVTDTQYF.

The chain recombines TRBV4-1 with TRBJ1-5, with TRBD1 matching 9 bases. The CDR3 is 15 amino acids. V lost 4 bases, J lost 5 bases, and 6 bases stayed unmatched. Germline V lookup: CDR1 MGHRA, CDR2 YSYEKL. DNA of the CDR3: TGCGCCAGCAGCCGAGACAACAGGGGGCATCAGCCCCAGCATTTT. This codes for CASSRDNRGHQPQHF.

The chain links TRBV9 to TRBJ1-2; D is unresolved. The CDR3 totals 12 residues. The germline V and J ends were trimmed by 4 bases and 7 bases, with 11 bases remaining between them. In germline, CDR1 is SGDLS, CDR2 YYNGEE. The CDR3 DNA sequence: TGTGCCAGCAGCTTGAATGTGGCTGGCTACACCTTC. This encodes CASSLNVAGYTF.

The genes are TRBV19 and TRBJ1-5, with 8 bases identical to TRBD1. Germline assignment: CDR1 LNHDA and CDR2 SQIVND (reference sequence). V shed 8 bases, J shed 9 bases, and the junction held 12 bases outside the gene matches. The CDR3 contains 14 residues. The CDR3 here is CASDGQGSSGPQHF. The CDR3 DNA sequence: TGTGCCAGTGACGGACAGGGTTCGTCTGGGCCCCAGCATTTT.

The J gene is TRBJ2-1, the V gene TRBV27; 8 bases are a match to TRBD2. The CDR3 length is 16 residues. Germline trimming cut 1 base from V and 9 bases from J; bases unmatched to any gene: 11. Germline CDR1 is MNHEY and CDR2 is SMNVEV (reference sequence). In DNA, the CDR3 is TGTGCCAGCAGTTTATTTCCTGGGACTAGGTGGGGTGAGCAGTTCTTC. Protein: CASSLFPGTRWGEQFF.

Comments on this clone: The junction does not match germline at one end; this may be a read error. This chain uses TRBV7-7 with TRBJ2-3; the match to TRBD2 covers 7 bases. Germline V gene sequence: CDR1 SSHAT, CDR2 FNYEAQ (reference sequence). The CDR3 loop spans 15 amino acids. The CDR3 nucleotides are TGTGCTAGCAGCTTAGGCGGGGGAAACACAGATACGCAGTATTTT. Residues: CASSLGGGNTDTQYF.

This sequence joins TRBV9 and TRBJ2-5; 12 nucleotides align to TRBD2. This CDR3 comprises 13 residues. Germline loops: CDR1 SGDLS, CDR2 YYNGEE. Germline trimming cut 3 bases from V and 7 bases from J; bases unmatched to any gene: 1. CDR3 protein: CASSEGLAGTQYF. The CDR3 DNA follows: TGTGCCAGCAGCGAGGGACTAGCGGGGACCCAGTACTTC.

This rearrangement joins TRBV19 to TRBJ1-1, with D possibly being TRBD1 (5 bases). The CDR3 is 14 amino acids. The germline V gene has CDR1 LNHDA and CDR2 SQIVND (reference sequence). Trimming cost V 1 base and J 5 bases, with 11 bases left between them. CDR3 sequence reads: CASSIGRGITEAFF. The CDR3 DNA reads TGTGCCAGTAGTATAGGGCGGGGGATAACTGAAGCTTTCTTT.

V gene TRBV27 combines with J gene TRBJ2-7; 10 positions match TRBD1. From germline, CDR1 is MNHEY and CDR2 SMNVEV (reference sequence). CDR3 size: 15 residues. V shed 4 bases and J 5 bases; nucleotides not matched to a gene: 8. CDR3 sequence: CASSYQGQGSNEQYF. DNA for the CDR3: TGTGCCAGCAGTTACCAGGGACAGGGGAGCAACGAGCAGTACTTC.

A few counts support this clone. The chain is built from TRBV7-2 and TRBJ1-1; perhaps TRBD1 as D (6 bases). The CDR3 loop spans 13 amino acids. Germline V lookup: CDR1 SGHTA, CDR2 FQGNSA. Trimming removed 1 base at V and 6 bases at J, with 9 bases between. The CDR3 nucleotides are TGTGCCAGCAGCTTAGATTCAGGGGCTGAAGCTTTCTTT. This codes for CASSLDSGAEAFF.

CDR3 residues: CASSLNPGPQDTQYF. In DNA, the CDR3 is TGTGCCAGCAGCTTAAATCCAGGTCCTCAAGATACGCAGTATTTT. The V call is TRBV11-2, the J call TRBJ2-3; D remains unclear. Trimming shortened V by 2 bases and J by 5 bases, and 14 bases separated the two germline ends. CDR1 is SGHAT, CDR2 FQNNGV, per germline. The CDR3 runs 15 residues.

The rearrangement links TRBV5-1 to TRBJ2-5; D might be TRBD2 (6 bases). The CDR3 runs 15 residues. Trimming stripped 3 bases from V and 1 base from J, with 13 bases between. CDR1 and CDR2 (germline): SGHRS, YFSETQ. The CDR3 DNA is TGCGCCAGCAGCTCAGCGGGTGGTCTCCAAGAGACCCAGTACTTC. Amino acid sequence: CASSSAGGLQETQYF.

The chain couples TRBV19 to TRBJ1-4; TRBD1 agrees at 7 bases. Trimming took 6 bases from V and 4 from J; bases not matched to a gene: 8. The CDR3 consists of 15 residues. From germline, CDR1 is LNHDA and CDR2 SQIVND (reference sequence). In nucleotides, the CDR3 is TGTGCCAGTAGCGGGCGGTCAGGGGGTAATGAAAAACTGTTTTTT. The encoded protein is CASSGRSGGNEKLFF.

The V call is TRBV28, the J call TRBJ2-1; D unresolved. The CDR3 is made up of 13 amino acids. Looked up from germline, CDR1 is MDHEN and CDR2 is SYDVKM. V was clipped by 3 bases and J by 2 bases, with 5 bases between them. CDR3 DNA: TGTGCCAGCAGTTTGAGGACCTACAATGAGCAGTTCTTC. It yields the protein CASSLRTYNEQFF.

The genes are TRBV27 and TRBJ2-2, with D maybe TRBD1 (6 bases). V was cut by 5 bases and J by 2 bases, with 9 bases left in between. CDR3 length: 14 residues. CDR1 MNHEY and CDR2 SMNVEV come from the germline V gene (reference sequence). The CDR3 DNA reads TGTGCCAGCAGTGAGGGGGAAAACACCGGGGAGCTGTTTTTT. As protein: CASSEGENTGELFF.